The sample holds a few counts of the clone carrying this TCR beta chain. The source of the sample is a study of molecular identifiers for immune sequencing clone quantification. Bulk TCR libraries were made with methods that had been previously described and with listed TCR primers. Using its own MiXCR run on the PCR reads, TCRdb lists one record per CDR3 protein. The data show tens of thousands of distinct CDR3 sequences, with roughly 23% seen just once and more than 1% held by the top ten. Sorting selected naive CD8 T cells with a CD8+CD4-CCR7+CD45RA+ phenotype. Sequencing used naive CD8+ T cells from blood, with Jurkat cell RNA spiked in. Subset of the sample: FACS-sorted CD8+CD4-CCR7+CD45RA+ naive T cells. The origin of this receptor is a human donor in good health. Some libraries in this study had Jurkat cell RNA spiked in.

The DNA of the CDR3 is TGTGCCAGTAGTACCGTGACTAGCGGACCCTACAATGAGCAGTTCTTC. Its translation is CASSTVTSGPYNEQFF. The rearrangement links TRBV19 to TRBJ2-1; TRBD2 matches at 9 bases. CDR3 size: 16 residues. From germline, CDR1 is LNHDA and CDR2 SQIVND (reference sequence). V lost 4 bases and J lost 2; bases outside the gene matches: 6. The variable domain in full, completed from reference TRBV19 and TRBJ2-1, reads DGGITQSPKYLFRKEGQNVTLSCEQNLNHDAMYWYRQDPGQGLRLIYYSQIVNDFQKGDIAEGYSVSREKKESFPLTVTSAQKNPTAFYLCASSTVTSGPYNEQFFGPGTRLTVL.